Only one count was recorded for the clone carrying this T cell receptor beta chain. Antigen specificity is unknown. The sample originates from a study of T cell responses to AZD1222 COVID-19 vaccine. Profiling relied on immunoSEQ multiplex PCR, and the TCRdb table lists in-frame clones only, not all of them. The sample consists of some 100,000 clones, roughly 88% of them appearing once. Overall study findings and caveats: Scientists sampled the repertoires only once the peak T cell response had passed. It was only a handful of AZD1222 recipients who were seropositive at baseline. Spike-specific TCR depth and breadth grew after two AZD1222 doses.

Per the germline V gene, CDR1 is MNHEY and CDR2 is SMNVEV (reference sequence). CDR3 length: 18 amino acids. Trimming removed 2 bases at V and 5 bases at J, with 21 bases between. The chain recombines TRBV27 with TRBJ2-2, with D possibly being TRBD1 or TRBD2 (6 bases each). This sample comprised peripheral blood, obtained on day 0 of MenACWY control vaccination. This receptor was identified in an adult in good health. Written as DNA, the CDR3 is TGTGCCAGCAGTTTAGACCCCACATTAGGGGGGAGGACCGGGGAGCTGTTTTTT. Its protein product is CASSLDPTLGGRTGELFF.